This T cell receptor beta chain was captured in a study of vaccination effects on CD4 cells after COVID-19. CD4+ T cell isolation took place after approximately 11 days of culture. This CDR3 spans 16 amino acids. Trimming removed 5 bases from V and 7 bases from J, with 18 bases in between. Germline V CDR1 and CDR2: SNHLY, FYNNEI. Remarks on this clone: Its antigen is undetermined.

Clones were sequenced by immunoSEQ multiplex PCR, and TCRdb holds only the in-frame ones, with some missing. The data hold roughly 60,000 clones, with approximately 72% observed a single time. This receptor was taken from a human donor who had a prior SARS-CoV-2 infection. The source material was CD4+ T cells from PBMCs cultured without peptide, sampled before COVID-19 vaccination. This chain uses TRBV2 with TRBJ1-6, with a possible D match to TRBD1 (6 bases). CDR3 nucleotide sequence: TGTGCCAGCAGTCTACAGGGATGGGTCTCCAATTCACCCCTCCACTTT. Its translation: CASSLQGWVSNSPLHF.